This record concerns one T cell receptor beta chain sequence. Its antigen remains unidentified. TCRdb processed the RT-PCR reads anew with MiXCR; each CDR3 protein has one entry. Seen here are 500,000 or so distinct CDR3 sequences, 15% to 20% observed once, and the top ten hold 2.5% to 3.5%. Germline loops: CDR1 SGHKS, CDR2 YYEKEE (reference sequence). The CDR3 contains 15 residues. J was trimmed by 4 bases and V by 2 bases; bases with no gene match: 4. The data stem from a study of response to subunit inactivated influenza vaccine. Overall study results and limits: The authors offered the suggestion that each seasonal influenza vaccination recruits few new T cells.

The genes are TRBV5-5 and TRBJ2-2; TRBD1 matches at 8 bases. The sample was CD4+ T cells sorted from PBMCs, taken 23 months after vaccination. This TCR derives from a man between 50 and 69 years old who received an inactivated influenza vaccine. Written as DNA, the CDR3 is TGTGCCAGCAGCTTATCAGGGGGCCTCACCGGGGAGCTGTTTTTT. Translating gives CASSLSGGLTGELFF.